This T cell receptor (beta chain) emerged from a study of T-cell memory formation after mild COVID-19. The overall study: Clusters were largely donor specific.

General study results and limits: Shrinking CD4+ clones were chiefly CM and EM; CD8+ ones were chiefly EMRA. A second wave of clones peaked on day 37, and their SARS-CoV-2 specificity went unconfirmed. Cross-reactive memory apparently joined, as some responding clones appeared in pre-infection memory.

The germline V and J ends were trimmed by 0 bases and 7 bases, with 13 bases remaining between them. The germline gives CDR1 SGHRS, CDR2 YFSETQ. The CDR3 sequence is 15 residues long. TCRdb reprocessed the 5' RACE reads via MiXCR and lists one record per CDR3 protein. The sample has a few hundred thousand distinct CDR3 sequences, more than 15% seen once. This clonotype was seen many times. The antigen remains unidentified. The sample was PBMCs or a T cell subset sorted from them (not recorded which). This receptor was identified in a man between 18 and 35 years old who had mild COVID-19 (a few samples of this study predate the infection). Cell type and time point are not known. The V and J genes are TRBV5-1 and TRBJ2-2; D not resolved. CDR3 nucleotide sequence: TGCGCCAGCAGCTTGGAGCTGGAACTGGGCGGGGAGCTGTTTTTT. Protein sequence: CASSLELELGGELFF. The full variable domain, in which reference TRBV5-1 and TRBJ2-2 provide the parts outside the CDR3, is KAGVTQTPRYLIKTRGQQVTLSCSPISGHRSVSWYQQTPGQGLQFLFEYFSETQRNKGNFPGRFSGRQFSNSRSEMNVSTLELGDSALYLCASSLELELGGELFFGEGSRLTVL.